Shown below are 25 T cell receptor beta chains from a single sample sequenced in a study of blood T cell repertoires in COVID-19. TCRdb's copy holds only in-frame clones and misses some; the assay was immunoSEQ multiplex PCR. The data show about 68,000 clones, approximately 81% seen once. The sequenced sample consisted of peripheral blood. All receptors come from a man over 45 with active COVID-19.

This clone was seen only a few times. V and J are TRBV7-6 and TRBJ2-3, with TRBD2 matching 11 bases. Germline trimming cut 0 bases from V and 5 bases from J; bases unmatched to any gene: 7. Germline-derived CDR1 and CDR2 are SGHVS and FNYEAQ. The CDR3 consists of 17 residues. CDR3 sequence reads: CASSLALSGGAGDTQYF. The CDR3 DNA reads as TGTGCCAGCAGCTTAGCGCTTAGCGGGGGGGCTGGAGATACGCAGTATTTT.

This chain joins TRBV10-1 and TRBJ1-5; D possibly corresponds to TRBD1 (5 bases). Trimming cost V 7 bases and J 1 base, with 17 bases left between them. Germline V gene lookup returns CDR1 WNHNN and CDR2 SYGVQD (reference sequence). The CDR3 has 16 residues. The CDR3 DNA reads as TGCGCCAGCATTGATTGGGGCCCCGTAAGCAATCAGCCCCAGCATTTT. Protein: CASIDWGPVSNQPQHF.

The chain combines TRBV30 with TRBJ2-1; D possibly corresponds to TRBD2 (5 bases). Between the trimmed V and J ends, which lost 0 bases and 6 bases, there was a span of 12 bases. The germline CDR1 and CDR2 sequences are GTSNPN and SVGIG (reference sequence). The CDR3 has 14 amino acids. The CDR3 is CAWSVIRTANEQFF. CDR3 bases: TGTGCCTGGAGTGTAATACGGACTGCCAATGAGCAGTTCTTC.

This chain joins TRBV7-2 and TRBJ1-1; 8 bases agree with TRBD1. Per germline, CDR1 SGHTA and CDR2 FQGNSA. The CDR3 runs 15 residues. After removal of 1 base from V and 3 bases from J, the junction contained 4 bases not matched to a gene. CDR3 in DNA: TGTGCCAGCAGCTTAGTTGGGACAGGTTACACTGAAGCTTTCTTT. Translated, it gives CASSLVGTGYTEAFF.

CDR3 sequence: CASSGPQEKLFF. The CDR3 coding sequence is TGTGCCAGCAGTGGGCCACAGGAAAAACTGTTTTTT. The V gene is TRBV2, the J gene TRBJ1-4; D is unresolved. This CDR3 has 12 amino acids. Looked up from germline, CDR1 is SNHLY and CDR2 is FYNNEI. The germline V and J ends were trimmed by 4 bases and 8 bases, with 8 bases remaining between them.

The chain combines TRBV9 with TRBJ1-1; 8 bases are a match to TRBD1. The CDR3 extends over 14 amino acids. V lost 1 base to trimming and J lost 5 bases; unmatched junction nucleotides: 4. The germline CDR1 and CDR2 sequences are SGDLS and YYNGEE. CDR3 coding DNA: TGTGCCAGCAGCGTACAGGGGGCAGGGACTGAAGCTTTCTTT. This codes for CASSVQGAGTEAFF.

This clone has a single count. The rearrangement uses TRBV5-1 and TRBJ2-3; 8 bases are a match to TRBD2. Trimming removed 2 bases from V and 0 bases from J; junction bases left unmatched: 11. CDR3 size: 18 residues. Germline CDR1 SGHRS, CDR2 YFSETQ. In nucleotides, the CDR3 is TGCGCCAGCAGCTTTACGCCGGGAGGGCCGACTAGCACAGATACGCAGTATTTT. Residues: CASSFTPGGPTSTDTQYF.

The chain carries TRBV7-9 and TRBJ2-5; 8 nucleotides align to TRBD1. V was clipped by 1 base and J by 2 bases; unmatched bases: 3. The CDR3 runs to 15 residues. Germline assignment: CDR1 SEHNR and CDR2 FQNEAQ (reference sequence). DNA of the CDR3: TGTGCCAGCAGCTTAGTTACAGGGGGGCAAGAGACCCAGTACTTC. This encodes CASSLVTGGQETQYF.

This chain uses TRBV10-3 with TRBJ2-1; tentatively, D is TRBD2 (7 bases). The CDR3 spans 15 residues. Germline V gene sequence: CDR1 ENHRY, CDR2 SYGVKD. V gave up 5 bases and J gave up 6 bases, with 17 bases separating them. The CDR3 protein is CAISIRAGEGNEQFF. In DNA, the CDR3 is TGTGCCATCAGTATAAGGGCAGGGGAGGGCAATGAGCAGTTCTTC.

The J gene is TRBJ2-1, the V gene TRBV5-4; D not resolved. With 1 base removed from V and 2 bases from J, the gap between germline ends came to 10 bases. This CDR3 is built from 15 residues. CDR1 is SGHNT, CDR2 YYREEE, per germline (reference sequence). CDR3: CASSLNTGTYNEQFF. Written as DNA, the CDR3 is TGTGCCAGCAGCTTGAATACGGGTACCTACAATGAGCAGTTCTTC.

This sequence joins TRBV7-2 and TRBJ2-7; D gene ambiguous. The germline V gene has CDR1 SGHTA and CDR2 FQGNSA. Trimming took 1 base from V and 2 from J, leaving 6 bases between them. This CDR3 is 13 amino acids long. As DNA, the CDR3 is TGTGCCAGCAGCTTAGTTGCGGCCTACGAGCAGTACTTC. It is translated as CASSLVAAYEQYF.

This chain uses TRBV11-2 with TRBJ2-3; 11 nucleotides agree with TRBD2. J lost 0 bases, V lost 5 bases, and 4 bases had no gene match. This CDR3 is built from 16 residues. The germline V gene encodes CDR1 SGHAT and CDR2 FQNNGV. CDR3 protein: CASSRWTSGSTDTQYF. The CDR3 DNA is TGTGCCAGCAGCCGATGGACTAGCGGGAGCACAGATACGCAGTATTTT.

The chain employs TRBV12-3 or TRBV12-4 and TRBJ2-5; D gene unclear. There are 11 residues in the CDR3. V lost 3 bases, J lost 5 bases, and 4 bases lay in between. The CDR3 protein is CASSFQETQYF. The CDR3 DNA sequence: TGTGCCAGCAGTTTTCAGGAGACCCAGTACTTC.

V and J are TRBV9 and TRBJ2-1, with 16 nucleotides matching TRBD2. The ends lost 2 bases at V and 7 bases at J; junction bases unmatched: 3. Germline V gene data show CDR1 as SGDLS and CDR2 as YYNGEE. The length of the CDR3 is 16 residues. This chain's CDR3 is CASSVGLAGGRNEQFF. In DNA, the CDR3 is TGTGCCAGCAGCGTGGGACTAGCGGGGGGGCGGAATGAGCAGTTCTTC. The complete variable domain, with remaining parts taken from reference TRBV9 and TRBJ2-1, reads DSGVTQTPKHLITATGQRVTLRCSPRSGDLSVYWYQQSLDQGLQFLIQYYNGEERAKGNILERFSAQQFPDLHSELNLSSLELGDSALYFCASSVGLAGGRNEQFFGPGTRLTVL.

This clone was found once. This chain joins TRBV11-2 and TRBJ2-1; perhaps TRBD1 as D (5 bases). V lost 6 bases and J 9 bases, leaving 9 bases between the germline ends. This CDR3 is built from 11 residues. Germline V gene lookup returns CDR1 SGHAT and CDR2 FQNNGV. As DNA, the CDR3 is TGTGCCAGCAGTCAGGGCGGTGAGCAGTTCTTC. This encodes CASSQGGEQFF.

The J gene is TRBJ2-5, the V gene TRBV18; the match to TRBD2 covers 7 bases. The ends lost 8 bases at V and 0 bases at J; junction bases unmatched: 6. Germline V CDR1 and CDR2: KGHSH, LQKENI. The CDR3 has 14 amino acids. The CDR3 is CASTFAGDQETQYF. The CDR3 DNA sequence: TGTGCCAGCACCTTCGCGGGGGACCAAGAGACCCAGTACTTC. Full variable domain (outside the CDR3, taken from reference TRBV18 and TRBJ2-5): NAGVMQNPRHLVRRRGQEARLRCSPMKGHSHVYWYRQLPEEGLKFMVYLQKENIIDESGMPKERFSAEFPKEGPSILRIQQVVRGDSAAYFCASTFAGDQETQYFGPGTRLLVL.

This clone was observed a few times. V gene TRBV7-9 combines with J gene TRBJ2-7; 7 bases line up with TRBD1. CDR1 is SEHNR and CDR2 is FQNEAQ in the germline V gene (reference sequence). The length of the CDR3 is 16 residues. V lost 6 bases and J lost 0; bases outside the gene matches: 11. The chain's CDR3 is CASRKTTGMTSYEQYF. The CDR3 DNA is TGTGCCAGCAGGAAAACGACAGGGATGACCTCCTACGAGCAGTACTTC.

The chain is built from TRBV7-9 and TRBJ1-3, with no clear D. CDR3 length: 16 residues. Trimming pared 5 bases from V and 0 bases from J, leaving 14 bases between. CDR1 is SEHNR and CDR2 is FQNEAQ in the germline V gene (reference sequence). The CDR3 loop is CASSPPLTSSGNTIYF. The CDR3 coding sequence is TGTGCCAGCAGCCCCCCGCTTACAAGCTCTGGAAACACCATATATTTT.

The chain is built from TRBV27 and TRBJ2-2; 10 nucleotides match TRBD1. Per the germline V gene, CDR1 is MNHEY and CDR2 is SMNVEV (reference sequence). Trimming at V came to 1 base and at J to 6 bases, leaving 5 bases not matched to a gene. The CDR3 contains 16 residues. CDR3: CASSLLTTGGAGELFF. As DNA, the CDR3 is TGTGCCAGCAGTTTATTGACGACAGGGGGCGCCGGGGAGCTGTTTTTT.

This sequence joins TRBV3-1 (or the pseudogene TRBV3-2) and TRBJ2-5, with unresolved D. The CDR3 runs to 15 residues. V lost 2 bases, J lost 1 base, and 11 bases lay in between. Germline CDR1 LGHDT, CDR2 YNNKEL (reference sequence). This CDR3 reads CASSQWRNRQETQYF. The CDR3 DNA follows: TGTGCCAGCAGCCAATGGCGGAACCGCCAAGAGACCCAGTACTTC.

J is TRBJ1-6 and V is TRBV19; D is undetermined. CDR3 length equals 13 residues. V lost 3 bases and J 9 bases, leaving 9 bases between the germline ends. The germline gives CDR1 LNHDA, CDR2 SQIVND (reference sequence). CDR3 sequence (DNA): TGTGCCAGTAGTATTAGTCTCCTTTCACCCCTCCACTTT. It is translated as CASSISLLSPLHF.

V usage is TRBV7-8 and J usage is TRBJ2-7, with D perhaps TRBD2 (6 bases). Trimming removed 4 bases from V and 2 bases from J, with 15 bases in between. Germline CDR1 is SGHVS and CDR2 is FQNEAQ. The CDR3 extends over 15 amino acids. Written as DNA, the CDR3 is TGTGCCAGCAGCTGGGGGACCGGAGGGACCTACGAGCAGTACTTC. As protein: CASSWGTGGTYEQYF.

The rearrangement joins TRBV7-2 to TRBJ1-1; the D gene is possibly TRBD1 (5 bases). The CDR3 runs to 14 residues. The V end was cut by 6 bases, the J end by 5 bases, with 16 bases between. CDR1 SGHTA and CDR2 FQGNSA come from the germline V gene. The CDR3 sequence: CASSSFGGETEAFF. DNA for the CDR3: TGTGCCAGCAGTTCATTCGGGGGGGAGACTGAAGCTTTCTTT.

The chain employs TRBV28 and TRBJ1-5; 8 positions match TRBD1. V trimming: 2 bases; J trimming: 7 bases; junction bases outside the gene matches: 1. The CDR3 runs 13 residues. Germline lookup yields CDR1 MDHEN and CDR2 SYDVKM. The CDR3 region is CASSLHRGQPQHF. The CDR3 bases are TGTGCCAGCAGTTTACACAGGGGGCAGCCCCAGCATTTT. The whole variable domain, filled in from reference TRBV28 and TRBJ1-5, reads DVKVTQSSRYLVKRTGEKVFLECVQDMDHENMFWYRQDPGLGLRLIYFSYDVKMKEKGDIPEGYSVSREKKERFSLILESASTNQTSMYLCASSLHRGQPQHFGDGTRLSIL.

This clone appeared a single time. The V call is TRBV7-9, the J call TRBJ2-7; a possible D gene is TRBD1 (6 bases). The CDR3 length is 16 residues. Per the germline V gene, CDR1 is SEHNR and CDR2 is FQNEAQ (reference sequence). V was trimmed by 5 bases and J by 6 bases, leaving 23 bases between them. CDR3 sequence (DNA): TGTGCCAGCAGCCCGCCCAGGGGCAGGGTCCCTATCGAGCAGTACTTC. This codes for CASSPPRGRVPIEQYF. Based on the CDR3 plus reference TRBV7-9 and TRBJ2-7, the full variable domain is DTGVSQNPRHKITKRGQNVTFRCDPISEHNRLYWYRQTLGQGPEFLTYFQNEAQLEKSRLLSDRFSAERPKGSFSTLEIQRTEQGDSAMYLCASSPPRGRVPIEQYFGPGTRLTVT.